The clone carrying this T cell receptor beta chain has a count of ten or more. What it binds is unknown. The data were obtained in a study of CD8 T cells in ankylosing spondylitis. Study-wide findings and caveats: There were earlier reports of some motif variants in reactive arthritis synovial fluid and blood. There was a TCR beta motif, made of eight highly homologous variants, that appeared characteristic of ankylosing spondylitis blood. Clones linked to the disease showed a CD8+ phenotype. They occurred at relatively low frequencies in peripheral blood. There was reportedly significant enrichment of clones that were disease-linked in matched ankylosing spondylitis synovial fluid.

V shed 4 bases and J shed 4 bases, with 5 bases lying between them. Looked up from germline, CDR1 is MNHEY and CDR2 is SMNVEV (reference sequence). CDR3 length: 11 residues. Libraries for TCR beta were made by quantitative 5'-RACE with molecular barcodes. Using its own MiXCR run on the 5' RACE reads, TCRdb lists one record per CDR3 protein. The sample consists of approximately 400,000 distinct CDR3 sequences, more than 15% of them appearing once. The source material was blood, either unsorted or a sorted T cell fraction (not recorded which). This clonotype originated in a male donor with ankylosing spondylitis. The rearrangement uses TRBV27 and TRBJ2-7; D is ambiguous. CDR3 loop: CASSSGYEQYF. In DNA form, the CDR3 reads TGTGCCAGCAGTTCTGGGTACGAGCAGTACTTC.